Described below is a single T cell receptor beta chain sequence and its context. This entry is derived from a study of blood T cell repertoires in COVID-19. Across the study: COVID-19 samples collected from the United States, Italy and Spain covered acute and convalescent phases. T cells, B-cell-depleted T cells, or PBMCs supplied cDNA or gDNA.

The CDR3 length is 14 residues. Trimming cost V 4 bases and J 7 bases, with 17 bases left between them. Germline V gene sequence: CDR1 SGHDT, CDR2 YYEEEE. In the original processing: Scientists estimated how many nucleated cells there were by amplifying reference gene primers. The data were produced by immunoSEQ multiplex PCR, yet TCRdb's version contains in-frame clones alone and is incomplete. V, J and clone size are taken as reported in that table, and D and trimming were inferred from the DNA itself. The sample records 70,000 or so clones, 86% being singletons. The chain employs TRBV5-6 and TRBJ1-1; no firm D call. Sequenced input: peripheral blood. The source is a man aged 25 to 40 with acute or convalescent COVID-19. In DNA form, the CDR3 reads TGTGCCAGCAGCCCCGACCCGGGTCTTGGTGAAGCTTTCTTT. Protein sequence: CASSPDPGLGEAFF.